Listed below are T cell receptor beta chains from one sample, sequenced in a study of blood T cell repertoires in COVID-19. The repertoire was sequenced with immunoSEQ multiplex PCR; TCRdb's copy has only in-frame clones and lacks some. The sample yields roughly 360,000 clones, over 65% seen once. The sample taken for sequencing was peripheral blood. These receptor sequences come from a human donor with acute or convalescent COVID-19. The donor label of this sample is uncertain. Each CDR3 is given with its conserved first and last residue. The D gene is left open where the match is weak. Size values are once, few and many counts, or a class for expanded clones, and some rows have none.

J	size	D	V	length	DNA	CDR3
TRBJ2-3	NA	TRBD2	TRBV6-1	16	TGTGCCAGCAGTGCGCAGACTAGCGGGAGTACAGATACGCAGTATTTT	CASSAQTSGSTDTQYF
TRBJ2-7	NA	TRBD1	TRBV7-2	15	TGTGCCAGCAGCTCCCCGGGACAGGGAACCTACGAGCAGTACTTC	CASSSPGQGTYEQYF
TRBJ1-1	once	NA	TRBV28	15	TGTGTCAGCAGTTTAACGTGGGGGCTGGCCACTGAAGCTTTCTTT	CVSSLTWGLATEAFF
TRBJ1-4	NA	NA	TRBV19	13	TGTGCCAGTAGCCGAACAGGGCGTGGGAAACTGTTTTTT	CASSRTGRGKLFF
TRBJ2-7	NA	NA	TRBV7-5	18	TGTGTCAGAAGCTTGGAGCCGCCTTCATTGCTAGCGGCCTACGAGCAGTACTTC	CVRSLEPPSLLAAYEQYF
TRBJ2-4	NA	NA	TRBV27	22	TGTGCCAGCAGTTTGGGGGACCCGGGACAAAGGGTGACTACTCTAGCCAAAAACATTCAGTACTTC	CASSLGDPGQRVTTLAKNIQYF
TRBJ1-1	few	NA	TRBV19	14	TGTGCCAGTAGTATGCTCAACACAAACACTGAAGCTTTCTTT	CASSMLNTNTEAFF
TRBJ2-7	NA	TRBD1	TRBV28	12	TGTGCCAGCAGTCAGACAGGGTACGAGCAGTACTTC	CASSQTGYEQYF
TRBJ2-3	NA	NA	TRBV5-4	12	TGTGCCAGCAGCACCGGGACAGATACGCAGTATTTT	CASSTGTDTQYF
TRBJ1-1	NA	TRBD1	TRBV28	14	TGTGCCAGCAGTTTGGACAGGGATAACACTGAAGCTTTCTTT	CASSLDRDNTEAFF
TRBJ1-2	NA	NA	TRBV2	13	TGTGCCAGCAGTGAAGCGCGCAGGGATGGCTACACCTTC	CASSEARRDGYTF
TRBJ1-2	NA	TRBD1	TRBV7-2	14	TGTGCCAGCAGGCCCCGACAGGGAAATAATGGCTACACCTTC	CASRPRQGNNGYTF
TRBJ2-1	few	TRBD2	TRBV20-1	14	TGCAGTGCTAGTGGCCAGCGGGATGCTAGTGAGCAGTTCTTC	CSASGQRDASEQFF
TRBJ1-5	NA	NA	TRBV28	14	TGTGCCAGCAAAGGAGGAGGGAGCCCCCCAGCCCAGCATTTT	CASKGGGSPPAQHF
TRBJ1-2	few	NA	TRBV5-4	16	TGTGCCAGCAGCATAAGGGCAGGAGAGGCCCGGGAGGGCTACACCTTC	CASSIRAGEAREGYTF
TRBJ1-2	NA	NA	TRBV7-9	12	TGTGCCAGCAGCCCGGGGACTGATGGCTACACCTTC	CASSPGTDGYTF
TRBJ2-7	NA	NA	TRBV12-3/TRBV12-4	13	TGTGCCAGCAGTCTTGACAGGAACTACGAGCAGTACTTC	CASSLDRNYEQYF
TRBJ2-3	few	NA	TRBV10-1	16	TGCGCCAGGATCCCCGCGGGCCCTACCCGCACAGATACGCAGTATTTT	CARIPAGPTRTDTQYF
TRBJ1-2	NA	TRBD1	TRBV2	16	TGTGCCAGCGCCGAGGACAGGTATAAAGCTAACTATGGCTACACCTTC	CASAEDRYKANYGYTF
TRBJ2-6	once	NA	TRBV18	19	TGTGCCAGCTCACCACGTCGGGGGGCCACTCCCTCTGGGGCCAACGTCCTGACTTTC	CASSPRRGATPSGANVLTF
TRBJ1-2	NA	NA	TRBV9	17	TGTGCCAGCAGCTCTCACCTCGGACAGTTGAATAACTATGGCTACACCTTC	CASSSHLGQLNNYGYTF
TRBJ1-1	NA	NA	TRBV6-6	15	TGTGCCAGCAGTTACTCTAACAAGATGAACACTGAAGCTTTCTTT	CASSYSNKMNTEAFF
TRBJ1-1	NA	NA	TRBV27	14	TGTGCCAGCAGTTTAGGGGGCCTCACACCTGAAGCTTTCTTT	CASSLGGLTPEAFF
TRBJ2-7	NA	TRBD1	TRBV11-3	16	TGTGCCAGCAGCTTAGAAGTGACAGGGGGTACCTACGAGCAGTACTTC	CASSLEVTGGTYEQYF
TRBJ1-2	few	TRBD1	TRBV5-1	13	TGCGCCAGCAGCCCGGACAGGTACTATGGCTACACCTTC	CASSPDRYYGYTF
TRBJ2-1	few	TRBD2	TRBV18	15	TGTGCCAGCCTTCTCACCCTGACTAGCGGAAATGAGCAGTTCTTC	CASLLTLTSGNEQFF
TRBJ2-7	few	NA	TRBV6-5	14	TGTGCCAGCAACGCGGGGACGGCCATCTACGAGCAGTACTTC	CASNAGTAIYEQYF
TRBJ2-1	NA	NA	TRBV7-2	13	TGTGCCAGCAGCTTAGCCAGGTCCAATGATCGGTTCTTC	CASSLARSNDRFF
TRBJ1-5	NA	TRBD1	TRBV18	16	TGTGCCAGCTCACGCGTAGGGACAGGGCGCAATCAGCCCCAGCATTTT	CASSRVGTGRNQPQHF